This T cell receptor beta chain was recorded in a study of shared clonotypes between healthy human individuals. Looking at the study overall: The composition of the donors was a couple of women and a few men aged 18 to 49. General study findings and limits: Sequencing depth was predicted to influence how clonotypes are shared among donors. Non-shared clonotypes showed lower generation probabilities than clonotypes common to all four donors.

The germline gives CDR1 MNHEY, CDR2 SMNVEV (reference sequence). There are 15 residues in the CDR3. V lost 5 bases and J 2 bases, leaving 13 bases between the germline ends. This clone showed up just once. What it binds is not known. Each sorted subset replicate got 200 ng genomic DNA, 25,000 to 35,000 genomes. Clones were read by immunoSEQ multiplex PCR, and TCRdb kept only the in-frame ones, dropping some. Of around 1.4 million clones in the sample, about 98.5% were seen once. This sequence originates from a man aged 25-45 years in good health. V gene TRBV27 combines with J gene TRBJ1-5, with no clear D. The sequencing input was naive CD4+ T cells sorted from blood. Subset meaning: CD45RA+ positively selected. Written as DNA, the CDR3 is TGTGCCAGCAGTCCGACTCGGGTCGGCAATCAGCCCCAGCATTTT. Residues: CASSPTRVGNQPQHF.